Listed below are T cell receptor beta chains from one sample, sequenced in a study of blood T cell repertoires in COVID-19. Profiling relied on immunoSEQ multiplex PCR, and the TCRdb table lists in-frame clones only, not all of them. Of around 300,000 clones in the sample, roughly 88% were seen once. The sequenced sample consisted of peripheral blood. The receptors originated from a young woman with COVID-19, enrolled during active disease. The CDR3 runs from the conserved cysteine through the conserved F or W. D genes are given only for firm matches. The size field is filled for only some rows; it gives once, few, many or a size class.

size: NA
J: TRBJ2-7
V: TRBV30
D: NA
DNA: TGTGCCTGGAGTGGGGGGACTGTTCGCTTC
CDR3: CAWSGGTVRF

size: NA
J: TRBJ1-2
V: TRBV12-3/TRBV12-4
D: NA
DNA: TGTGCCAGCAGTTTTTCAGGGAACTATGGCTACACCTTC
CDR3: CASSFSGNYGYTF

size: many
J: TRBJ2-1
V: TRBV27
D: NA
DNA: TGTGCCAGCAGTTTAGCTTCGGGACACAGGGGAGGAGGTGAGCAGTTCTTC
CDR3: CASSLASGHRGGGEQFF

size: NA
J: TRBJ1-6
V: TRBV7-2
D: TRBD1
DNA: TGTGCCAGCAGCCAAAGACAGGGAAATTCACCCCTCCACTTT
CDR3: CASSQRQGNSPLHF

size: NA
J: TRBJ2-1
V: TRBV6-5
D: TRBD2
DNA: TGTGCCAGCATCCCCCGGGGGGGAACCTACAATGAGCAGTTCTTC
CDR3: CASIPRGGTYNEQFF

size: NA
J: TRBJ1-5
V: TRBV30
D: TRBD1
DNA: TGTGCCTGGGCGACAGGGGCATATCAGCCCCAGCATTTT
CDR3: CAWATGAYQPQHF

size: NA
J: TRBJ2-5
V: TRBV5-1
D: NA
DNA: TGCGCCAGCAGCTTGGTCCGAGAGACCCAGTACTTC
CDR3: CASSLVRETQYF

size: NA
J: TRBJ1-1
V: TRBV2
D: TRBD1
DNA: TGTGCCAGCAGGGGACAGGGAGACACTGAAGCTTTCTTT
CDR3: CASRGQGDTEAFF

size: NA
J: TRBJ1-1
V: TRBV30
D: TRBD1
DNA: TGTGCCTGGAGTGTCGTTGACAGGGATTCGACTGAAGCTTTCTTT
CDR3: CAWSVVDRDSTEAFF

size: NA
J: TRBJ1-5
V: TRBV6-2/TRBV6-3
D: NA
DNA: TGTGCCAGCAGTACCATGGGGGGAGGGGGTGTTTTGGACTACAATCAGCCCCAGCATTTT
CDR3: CASSTMGGGGVLDYNQPQHF

size: NA
J: TRBJ2-7
V: TRBV11-3
D: NA
DNA: TGTGCCAGCAGCGGCAACAGGGAAGGCGAGCAGTACTTC
CDR3: CASSGNREGEQYF

size: NA
J: TRBJ2-5
V: TRBV5-4
D: NA
DNA: TGTGCCAGCAGCCCCGACGGGGGGCGAAGGGGTGAGACCCAGTACTTC
CDR3: CASSPDGGRRGETQYF

size: NA
J: TRBJ2-1
V: TRBV29-1
D: TRBD2
DNA: TGCAGCGTTGAAGGGTATAGCGGGACCTCCTCCTACAATGAGCAGTTCTTC
CDR3: CSVEGYSGTSSYNEQFF

size: NA
J: TRBJ1-2
V: TRBV19
D: NA
DNA: TGTGCCAGCCTGGGAGCCCCTGGAGACTATGGCTACACCTTC
CDR3: CASLGAPGDYGYTF

size: NA
J: TRBJ2-7
V: TRBV29-1
D: TRBD1
DNA: TGCAGCGTTGATATAGGGGGCTTCGACGAGCAGTACTTC
CDR3: CSVDIGGFDEQYF

size: few
J: TRBJ2-1
V: TRBV10-2
D: TRBD1
DNA: TGCGCCAGCAGGGACAGGGGGAAGCTCTACAATGAGCAGTTCTTC
CDR3: CASRDRGKLYNEQFF

size: NA
J: TRBJ2-1
V: TRBV27
D: TRBD2
DNA: TGTGCCAGCAGTACTAGCGGGAGGGCAGAAAATGAGCAGTTCTTC
CDR3: CASSTSGRAENEQFF

size: NA
J: TRBJ2-1
V: TRBV29-1
D: TRBD1
DNA: TGCAGCGGAGGACAGGGTAACGGGGTGGGCAATGAGCAGTTCTTC
CDR3: CSGGQGNGVGNEQFF

size: NA
J: TRBJ1-2
V: TRBV29-1
D: NA
DNA: TGCAGCGCAACAGGGAGCTACTATGGCTACACCTTC
CDR3: CSATGSYYGYTF

size: NA
J: TRBJ2-1
V: TRBV5-1
D: TRBD2
DNA: TGCGCCAGCACCTTGACTAGCGGGAGAAACAATGAGCAGTTCTTC
CDR3: CASTLTSGRNNEQFF

size: once
J: TRBJ2-7
V: TRBV18
D: NA
DNA: TGTGCCAGCTCACCATGGCCGGGGGCCTACGAGCAGTACTTC
CDR3: CASSPWPGAYEQYF

size: NA
J: TRBJ2-7
V: TRBV24-1
D: NA
DNA: TGTGCCACCAGTGATTTCGAAGAGCTAATAAGCTCCTACGAGCAGTACTTC
CDR3: CATSDFEELISSYEQYF

size: NA
J: TRBJ2-1
V: TRBV6-4
D: NA
DNA: TGTGCCAGCAGTAGAAACGGGGAATCCTACAATGAGCAGTTCTTC
CDR3: CASSRNGESYNEQFF

size: NA
J: TRBJ1-1
V: TRBV5-1
D: TRBD1
DNA: TGCGCCAGCGGCAGGGGGAACGTGTTAGGTACTGAAGCTTTCTTT
CDR3: CASGRGNVLGTEAFF